This record covers a single TCR beta chain. What it binds is unknown. Repertoires were generated with immunoSEQ multiplex PCR, while TCRdb's copy carries only in-frame clones and drops some. Counted here are some 550,000 clones, 97% occurring once; the ten biggest clones make up around 0.058%. The data were taken from a study of shared clonotypes between healthy human individuals. Overall study results and limits: When compared with the clonotypes that were shared by all four sorted-subset donors, the non-shared clonotypes turned out to have lower generation probabilities. Larger richness was generally estimated for naive than memory subsets. Rarefaction curves obtained for sorted subsets showed sequencing incomplete despite large depth.

Germline CDR1 and CDR2: SNHLY and FYNNEI. This CDR3 has 15 amino acids. The V end lost 6 bases, the J end lost 6 bases, and 21 bases lay between the germline ends. Investigators divided CD4+ cells into CD45RA+ naive and CD45RA-negative memory subsets. The TCR was taken from a woman aged 25 to 39 in good health. The V and J genes are TRBV2 and TRBJ2-7; D may correspond to TRBD1 or TRBD2 (5 bases each). Sequencing was performed on naive CD4+ T cells sorted from blood. Regarding subset: CD45RA+ positively selected. CDR3 region: CASRGERGERFEQYF. As DNA, the CDR3 is TGTGCCAGCAGGGGGGAAAGGGGCGAGCGGTTCGAGCAGTACTTC.